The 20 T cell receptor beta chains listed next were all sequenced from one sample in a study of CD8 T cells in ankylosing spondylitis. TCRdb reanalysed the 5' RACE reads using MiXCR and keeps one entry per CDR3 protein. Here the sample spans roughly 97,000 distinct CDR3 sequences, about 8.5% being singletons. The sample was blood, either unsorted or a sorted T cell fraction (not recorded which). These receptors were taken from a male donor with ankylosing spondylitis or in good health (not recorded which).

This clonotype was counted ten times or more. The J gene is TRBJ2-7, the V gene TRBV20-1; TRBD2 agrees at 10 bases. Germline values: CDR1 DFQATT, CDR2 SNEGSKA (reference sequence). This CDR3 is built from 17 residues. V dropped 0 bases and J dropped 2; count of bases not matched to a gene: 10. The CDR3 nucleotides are TGCAGTGCTAGAGATAATCTAGCGGGAGTTCCGACCTACGAGCAGTACTTC. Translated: CSARDNLAGVPTYEQYF.

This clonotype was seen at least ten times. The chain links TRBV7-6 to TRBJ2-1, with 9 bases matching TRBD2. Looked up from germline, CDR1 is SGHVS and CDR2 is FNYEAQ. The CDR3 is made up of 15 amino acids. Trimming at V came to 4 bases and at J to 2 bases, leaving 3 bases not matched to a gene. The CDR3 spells CASSSLAGPYNEQFF. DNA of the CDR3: TGTGCCAGCAGCTCTCTAGCGGGGCCCTACAATGAGCAGTTCTTC.

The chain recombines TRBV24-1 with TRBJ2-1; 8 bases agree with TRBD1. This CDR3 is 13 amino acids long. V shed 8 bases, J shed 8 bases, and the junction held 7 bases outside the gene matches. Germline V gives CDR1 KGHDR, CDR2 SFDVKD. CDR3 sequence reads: CATTEDRAHEQFF. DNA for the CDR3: TGTGCCACCACGGAGGACAGGGCCCATGAGCAGTTCTTC.

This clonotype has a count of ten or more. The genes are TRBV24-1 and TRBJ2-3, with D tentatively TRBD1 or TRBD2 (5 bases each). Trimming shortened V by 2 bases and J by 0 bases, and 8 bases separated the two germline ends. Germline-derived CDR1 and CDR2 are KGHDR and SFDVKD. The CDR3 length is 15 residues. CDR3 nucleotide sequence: TGTGCCACCAGTGATTCGGGACGCAGCACAGATACGCAGTATTTT. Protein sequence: CATSDSGRSTDTQYF.

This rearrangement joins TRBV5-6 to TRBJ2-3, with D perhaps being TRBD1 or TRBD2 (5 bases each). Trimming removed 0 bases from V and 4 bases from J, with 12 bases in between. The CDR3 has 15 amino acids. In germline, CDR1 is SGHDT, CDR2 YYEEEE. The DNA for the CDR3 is TGTGCCAGCAGCTTGGTCGGGGCTAGTGCAGATACGCAGTATTTT. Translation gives CASSLVGASADTQYF.

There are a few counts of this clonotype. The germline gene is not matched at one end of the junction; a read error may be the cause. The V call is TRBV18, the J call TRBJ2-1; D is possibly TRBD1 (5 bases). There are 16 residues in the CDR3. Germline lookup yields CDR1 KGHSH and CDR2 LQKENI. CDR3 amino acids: CASTPGGARSYNEQFF. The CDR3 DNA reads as TGTGCCAGCACACCCGGTGGGGCTAGGTCCTACAATGAGCAGTTCTTC.

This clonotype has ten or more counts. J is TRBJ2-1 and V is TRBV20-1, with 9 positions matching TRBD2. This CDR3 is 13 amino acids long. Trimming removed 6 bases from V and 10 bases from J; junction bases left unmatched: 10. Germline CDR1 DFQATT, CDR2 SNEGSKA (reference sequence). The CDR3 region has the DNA TGCAGTGCCGAGCGGGGGGCCGATTGGGAGCAGTTCTTC. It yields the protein CSAERGADWEQFF.

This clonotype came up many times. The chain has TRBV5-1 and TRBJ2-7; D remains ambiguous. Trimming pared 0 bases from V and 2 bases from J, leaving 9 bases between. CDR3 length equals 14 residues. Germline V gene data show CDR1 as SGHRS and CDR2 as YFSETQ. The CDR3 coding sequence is TGCGCCAGCAGCTTGGTTCCAGCTACCTACGAGCAGTACTTC. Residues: CASSLVPATYEQYF.

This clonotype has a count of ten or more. The DNA for the CDR3 is TGTGCCAGCAGCCCCCCGGGCGGGGCTAGAGATACGCAGTATTTT. This encodes CASSPPGGARDTQYF. V gene TRBV6-2 or TRBV6-3 combines with J gene TRBJ2-3; the D gene is possibly TRBD2 (6 bases). This CDR3 region has 15 residues. Trimming took off 6 bases at V and 5 bases at J, with 18 bases between the two ends. CDR1 is MNHEY and CDR2 is SVGEGT in the germline V gene.

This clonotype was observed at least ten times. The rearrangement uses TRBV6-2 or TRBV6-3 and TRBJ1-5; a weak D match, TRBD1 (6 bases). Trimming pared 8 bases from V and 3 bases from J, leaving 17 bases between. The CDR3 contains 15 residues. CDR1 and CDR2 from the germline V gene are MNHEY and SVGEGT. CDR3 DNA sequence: TGTGCCAGCGGTCGGACTCAGGGGTCCAATCAGCCCCAGCATTTT. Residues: CASGRTQGSNQPQHF.

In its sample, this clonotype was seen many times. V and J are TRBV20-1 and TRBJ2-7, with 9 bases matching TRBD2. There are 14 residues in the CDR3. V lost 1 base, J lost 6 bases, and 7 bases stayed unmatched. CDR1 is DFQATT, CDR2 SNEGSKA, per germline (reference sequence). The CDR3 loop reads CSARVGTSPLEQYF. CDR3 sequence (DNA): TGCAGTGCTAGAGTGGGGACTAGCCCCCTCGAGCAGTACTTC.

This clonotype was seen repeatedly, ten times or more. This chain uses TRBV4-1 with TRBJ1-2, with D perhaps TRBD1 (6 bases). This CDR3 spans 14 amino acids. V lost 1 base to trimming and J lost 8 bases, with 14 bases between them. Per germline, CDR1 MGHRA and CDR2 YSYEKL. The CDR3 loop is CASSQARGRSGYTF. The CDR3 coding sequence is TGCGCCAGCAGCCAAGCCAGGGGAAGAAGCGGCTACACCTTC.

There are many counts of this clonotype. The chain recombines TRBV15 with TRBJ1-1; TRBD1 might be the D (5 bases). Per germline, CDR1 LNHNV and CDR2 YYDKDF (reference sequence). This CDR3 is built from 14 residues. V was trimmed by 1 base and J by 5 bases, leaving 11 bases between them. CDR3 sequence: CATSRVGEGTEAFF. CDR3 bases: TGTGCCACCAGCAGAGTAGGGGAGGGTACTGAAGCTTTCTTT.

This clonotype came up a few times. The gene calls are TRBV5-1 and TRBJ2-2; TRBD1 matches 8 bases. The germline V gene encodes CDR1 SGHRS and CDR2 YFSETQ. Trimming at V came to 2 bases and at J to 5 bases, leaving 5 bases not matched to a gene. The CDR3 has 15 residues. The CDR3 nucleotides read TGCGCCAGCAGCTTCAACCGACAGGGGACCGGGGAGCTGTTTTTT. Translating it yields CASSFNRQGTGELFF.

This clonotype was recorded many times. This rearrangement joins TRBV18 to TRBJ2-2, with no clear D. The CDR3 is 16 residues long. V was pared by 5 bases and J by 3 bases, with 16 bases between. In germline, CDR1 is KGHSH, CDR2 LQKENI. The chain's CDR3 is CASSSRTEPDTGELFF. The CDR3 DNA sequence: TGTGCCAGCTCATCCAGGACCGAGCCGGACACCGGGGAGCTGTTTTTT.

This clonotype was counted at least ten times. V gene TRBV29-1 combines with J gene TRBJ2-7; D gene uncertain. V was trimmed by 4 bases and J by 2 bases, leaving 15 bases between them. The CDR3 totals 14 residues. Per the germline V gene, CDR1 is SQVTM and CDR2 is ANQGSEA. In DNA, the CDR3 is TGCAGCGTTGTTCTTCTAGGAAGCACCTACGAGCAGTACTTC. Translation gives CSVVLLGSTYEQYF.

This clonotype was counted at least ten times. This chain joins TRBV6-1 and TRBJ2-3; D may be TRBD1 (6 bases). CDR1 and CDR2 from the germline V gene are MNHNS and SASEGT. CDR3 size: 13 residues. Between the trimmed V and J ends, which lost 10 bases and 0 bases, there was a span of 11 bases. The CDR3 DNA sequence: TGTGCCACCAGACAGGCTAGCACAGATACGCAGTATTTT. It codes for CATRQASTDTQYF.

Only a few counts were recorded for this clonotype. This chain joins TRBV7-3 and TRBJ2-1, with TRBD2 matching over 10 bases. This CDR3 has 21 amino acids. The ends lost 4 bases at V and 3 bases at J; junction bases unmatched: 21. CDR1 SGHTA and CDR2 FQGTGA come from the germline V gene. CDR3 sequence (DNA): TGTGCCAGCAGCTCAAGGGGGCCCAAAACTAAGCTAGCGGGAGACTACAATGAGCAGTTCTTC. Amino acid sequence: CASSSRGPKTKLAGDYNEQFF.

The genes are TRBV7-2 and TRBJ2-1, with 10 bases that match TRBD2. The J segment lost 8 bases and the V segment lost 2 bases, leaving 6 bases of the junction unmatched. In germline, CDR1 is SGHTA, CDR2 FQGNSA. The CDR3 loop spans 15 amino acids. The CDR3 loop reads CASSLRSGGGDEQFF. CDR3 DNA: TGTGCCAGCAGCTTAAGGAGCGGGGGGGGAGATGAGCAGTTCTTC.

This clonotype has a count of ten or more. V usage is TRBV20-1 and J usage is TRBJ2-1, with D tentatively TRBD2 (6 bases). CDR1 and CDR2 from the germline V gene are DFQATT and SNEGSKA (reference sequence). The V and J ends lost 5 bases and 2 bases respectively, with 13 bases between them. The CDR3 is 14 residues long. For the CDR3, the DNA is TGCAGTGCTGGGACTCCTCTAGCCTACAATGAGCAGTTCTTC. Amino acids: CSAGTPLAYNEQFF.